This entry lists 6 T cell receptor beta chains sequenced from one sample in a study of blood T cell repertoires in COVID-19. The protocol was immunoSEQ multiplex PCR, while the TCRdb copy is restricted to in-frame clones and leaves out a portion. The sample holds approximately 69,000 clones, over 80% seen once. Sequenced sample: peripheral blood. Receptors were obtained from a woman aged 80 or over with acute or convalescent COVID-19.

The rearrangement uses TRBV27 and TRBJ2-7; D is perhaps TRBD1 (5 bases). This CDR3 has 14 residues. V was cut by 2 bases and J by 0 bases, with 8 bases left in between. Germline V gene lookup returns CDR1 MNHEY and CDR2 SMNVEV (reference sequence). The CDR3 here is CASSLKGFSYEQYF. The CDR3 coding sequence is TGTGCCAGCAGTTTAAAGGGGTTCTCCTACGAGCAGTACTTC.

In this sample, this clone turned up many times. The J gene is TRBJ2-2, the V gene TRBV5-1; TRBD2 might be the D (5 bases). Germline-derived CDR1 and CDR2 are SGHRS and YFSETQ. The CDR3 is 15 residues long. The V gene lost 4 bases and the J gene lost 7 bases, with 17 bases spanning the gap. The chain's CDR3 is CASSPLTRSVGELFF. CDR3 DNA sequence: TGCGCCAGCAGCCCTCTTACTAGGTCGGTCGGGGAGCTGTTTTTT. The entire variable domain, with the rest obtained from reference TRBV5-1 and TRBJ2-2, is as follows: KAGVTQTPRYLIKTRGQQVTLSCSPISGHRSVSWYQQTPGQGLQFLFEYFSETQRNKGNFPGRFSGRQFSNSRSEMNVSTLELGDSALYLCASSPLTRSVGELFFGEGSRLTVL.

V gene TRBV19 combines with J gene TRBJ2-3, with a weak D call TRBD2 (5 bases). V was shortened by 5 bases and J by 4 bases, with 10 bases between the two germline ends. Germline values: CDR1 LNHDA, CDR2 SQIVND (reference sequence). The CDR3 has 13 amino acids. The CDR3 bases are TGTGCCAGTAGTCGGGGAAGGGCAGATACGCAGTATTTT. Translation gives CASSRGRADTQYF.

This clone came up a few times. CDR3 DNA sequence: TGTGCCATCAGTGAACCGGGACAGGGCTCTGGAAACACCATATATTTT. It translates to CAISEPGQGSGNTIYF. The chain has TRBV10-3 and TRBJ1-3, with TRBD1 identical over 9 bases. The V gene's germline CDR1 is ENHRY and CDR2 SYGVKD. V was pared by 3 bases and J by 0 bases, with 3 bases of the junction left unmatched. CDR3 size: 16 residues.

The chain uses TRBV5-1 and TRBJ1-1; D is undetermined. The CDR3 spans 13 residues. CDR1 SGHRS and CDR2 YFSETQ come from the germline V gene. V was cut by 5 bases and J by 1 base, with 9 bases left in between. As DNA, the CDR3 is TGCGCCAGCAGTATAACAGCGAACACTGAAGCTTTCTTT. This encodes CASSITANTEAFF.

The chain is built from TRBV7-3 and TRBJ2-3, with no clear D. Trimming pared 5 bases from V and 2 bases from J, leaving 11 bases between. The CDR3 is 14 amino acids. CDR1 SGHTA and CDR2 FQGTGA come from the germline V gene. The CDR3 sequence is CASSQIGHTDTQYF. CDR3 DNA: TGTGCCAGCAGCCAAATCGGTCACACAGATACGCAGTATTTT.